Listed here are 32 T cell receptor beta chains from one sample, sequenced in a study of control samples from healthy donors and cancer patients. Here immunoSEQ multiplex PCR was the method, and the copy in TCRdb shows in-frame clones only, minus some. The sample includes about 76,000 clones, approximately 91% of them seen just once. The sample was PBMCs. The receptor set was obtained from a woman aged 45 to 65 with colorectal cancer.

The chain links TRBV30 to TRBJ1-6; 8 positions match TRBD1. J lost 9 bases, V lost 6 bases, and 7 bases had no gene match. In germline, CDR1 is GTSNPN, CDR2 SVGIG (reference sequence). This CDR3 contains 13 residues. In DNA, the CDR3 is TGTGCCTGCCCCAGGGGGCAGGGTTCACCCCTCCACTTT. The encoded protein is CACPRGQGSPLHF.

The chain recombines TRBV19 with TRBJ2-3; 9 bases agree with TRBD2. V trimming: 7 bases; J trimming: 1 base; junction bases outside the gene matches: 15. Germline loops: CDR1 LNHDA, CDR2 SQIVND (reference sequence). The CDR3 extends over 18 amino acids. CDR3 residues: CASTAGEGVAGGTDTQYF. In DNA, the CDR3 is TGTGCCAGTACAGCAGGGGAAGGGGTAGCGGGGGGCACAGATACGCAGTATTTT.

This chain joins TRBV6-6 and TRBJ2-1; 7 nucleotides line up with TRBD1. The germline gives CDR1 MNHNY, CDR2 SVGAGI (reference sequence). The CDR3 totals 12 residues. Germline trimming cut 6 bases from V and 10 bases from J; bases unmatched to any gene: 6. CDR3 in DNA: TGTGCCAGCAGAAAGGGGGCAGGAGAGCAGTTCTTC. Its protein product is CASRKGAGEQFF.

The chain combines TRBV4-1 with TRBJ2-3; 13 positions match TRBD2. V was pared by 1 base and J by 1 base, with 5 bases of the junction left unmatched. Germline V lookup: CDR1 MGHRA, CDR2 YSYEKL. CDR3 length: 18 residues. The CDR3 reads CASSQGTSGGARTDTQYF. DNA for the CDR3: TGCGCCAGCAGCCAAGGAACTAGCGGGGGGGCCCGCACAGATACGCAGTATTTT.

This chain links TRBV29-1 with TRBJ2-3; 8 nucleotides agree with TRBD2. Looked up from germline, CDR1 is SQVTM and CDR2 is ANQGSEA. The CDR3 has 13 amino acids. The CDR3, as DNA: TGCAGTGATCGGGTAGCGGGGACAGATACGCAGTATTTT. Translating it yields CSDRVAGTDTQYF.

V gene TRBV12-3 or TRBV12-4 combines with J gene TRBJ2-5, with D hard to call. This CDR3 comprises 13 residues. Trimming removed 7 bases at V and 4 bases at J, with 13 bases between. CDR3 bases: TGTGCCAGCACCTTCCATGGTGCAGAGACCCAGTACTTC. This encodes CASTFHGAETQYF.

The chain has TRBV4-3 and TRBJ2-3, with D hard to call. CDR1 and CDR2 from the germline V gene are LGHNA and YSLEER. Trimming shortened V by 0 bases and J by 4 bases, and 11 bases separated the two germline ends. CDR3 size: 15 residues. The CDR3 loop reads CASSQEVRRADTQYF. CDR3 coding DNA: TGCGCCAGCAGCCAAGAGGTCAGGAGAGCAGATACGCAGTATTTT.

The genes are TRBV4-3 and TRBJ2-2; tentative D call: TRBD2 (5 bases). The ends were cut back, 0 bases at V and 7 bases at J, with 9 bases in the middle. The CDR3 length is 14 residues. Per germline, CDR1 LGHNA and CDR2 YSLEER. The CDR3 bases are TGCGCCAGCAGCCAAGAACGGGGAGTCGGGGAGCTGTTTTTT. Translated, it gives CASSQERGVGELFF.

The chain joins TRBV7-2 to TRBJ1-2, with 7 bases that match TRBD1. CDR1 and CDR2 from the germline V gene are SGHTA and FQGNSA. The CDR3 length is 11 residues. The trim removed 10 bases at V and 7 bases at J, leaving 6 bases unmatched. The CDR3 nucleotides read TGTGCCACTTATAACAGGGGTGGCTACACCTTC. Protein: CATYNRGGYTF. Together with reference TRBV7-2 and TRBJ1-2, the CDR3 gives the full variable domain: GAGVSQSPSNKVTEKGKDVELRCDPISGHTALYWYRQSLGQGLEFLIYFQGNSAPDKSGLPSDRFSAERTGGSVSTLTIQRTQQEDSAVYLCATYNRGGYTFGSGTRLTVV.

This clone was recorded only once. The chain employs TRBV6-2 or TRBV6-3 and TRBJ2-3; 7 nucleotides match TRBD1. Trimming cost V 2 bases and J 2 bases; bases outside gene matches: 10. Germline loops: CDR1 MNHEY, CDR2 SVGEGT. The CDR3 consists of 17 residues. The CDR3 spells CASSYLKGQYITDTQYF. DNA of the CDR3: TGTGCCAGCAGTTACCTTAAGGGACAGTATATCACAGATACGCAGTATTTT.

The genes are TRBV28 and TRBJ2-7; a possible D gene is TRBD2 (6 bases). Germline CDR1 MDHEN, CDR2 SYDVKM. The CDR3 loop spans 12 amino acids. V was cut by 2 bases and J by 6 bases, with 8 bases left in between. DNA for the CDR3: TGTGCCAGCAGTTTAGCGGGGTTCGAGCAGTACGTC. Its protein is CASSLAGFEQYV.

The chain combines TRBV29-1 with TRBJ2-2, with D perhaps matching TRBD1 (6 bases). Germline-derived CDR1 and CDR2 are SQVTM and ANQGSEA. The CDR3 is 13 amino acids. V lost 6 bases, J lost 1 base, and 9 bases lay in between. In nucleotides, the CDR3 is TGCAGCGTGAACAGGGTGAACACCGGGGAGCTGTTTTTT. This encodes CSVNRVNTGELFF.

The chain has TRBV6-5 and TRBJ2-3; D gene ambiguous. The CDR3 has 11 amino acids. Per germline, CDR1 MNHEY and CDR2 SVGAGI. The V end was cut by 2 bases, the J end by 6 bases, with 3 bases between. The CDR3 protein is CASSYVDTQYF. The CDR3 nucleotides are TGTGCCAGCAGTTACGTGGATACGCAGTATTTT.

As DNA, the CDR3 is TGTGCCAGCAGCTTCATGTCCGGGGTCGAGCAGTACGTC. As protein: CASSFMSGVEQYV. V and J are TRBV7-2 and TRBJ2-7; tentatively, D is TRBD2 (5 bases). CDR3 length: 13 amino acids. Germline V gene data show CDR1 as SGHTA and CDR2 as FQGNSA. Trimming pared 3 bases from V and 6 bases from J, leaving 12 bases between.

CDR3 nucleotides: TGCGCCAGCAGCCAAGGGCTAAGCTCTGGAAACACCATATATTTT. Translated: CASSQGLSSGNTIYF. The J gene is TRBJ1-3, the V gene TRBV4-1; the D is unclear. The CDR3 consists of 15 residues. Germline lookup yields CDR1 MGHRA and CDR2 YSYEKL. Trimming pared 1 base from V and 0 bases from J, leaving 7 bases between.

This rearrangement joins TRBV4-1 to TRBJ1-5, with 9 positions matching TRBD1. From germline, CDR1 is MGHRA and CDR2 YSYEKL. The CDR3 totals 18 residues. Trimming at V came to 0 bases and at J to 1 base, leaving 7 bases not matched to a gene. The CDR3 bases are TGCGCCAGCAGCCAAGATTCTAAGACAGGGGGGAGCAATCAGCCCCAGCATTTT. Translated, it gives CASSQDSKTGGSNQPQHF.

The rearrangement joins TRBV7-2 to TRBJ2-1; 13 bases are a match to TRBD2. The germline V gene has CDR1 SGHTA and CDR2 FQGNSA. Trimming took 2 bases from V and 8 from J; bases not matched to a gene: 3. The CDR3 is 15 amino acids. The CDR3 reads CASSLTSGGAHEQFF. The CDR3 DNA reads TGTGCCAGCAGCTTAACTAGCGGGGGGGCCCATGAGCAGTTCTTC.

The chain uses TRBV28 and TRBJ1-5, with D tentatively TRBD1 (6 bases). The CDR3 is 14 residues long. Germline V lookup: CDR1 MDHEN, CDR2 SYDVKM. V was cut by 6 bases and J by 3 bases, with 12 bases left in between. For the CDR3, the DNA is TGTGCCAGCAGGAGCGGACAGTACAATCAGCCCCAGCATTTT. Its translation: CASRSGQYNQPQHF.

The chain links TRBV5-1 to TRBJ1-1, with unresolved D. Germline-derived CDR1 and CDR2 are SGHRS and YFSETQ. Trimming removed 7 bases from V and 3 bases from J, with 16 bases in between. The CDR3 consists of 14 residues. CDR3 DNA: TGCGCCAGCCCCGGATCGCCTGCGGACACTGAAGCTTTCTTT. Its translation is CASPGSPADTEAFF.

The chain employs TRBV7-2 and TRBJ2-3, with D tentatively TRBD2 (6 bases). The CDR3 totals 15 residues. Looked up from germline, CDR1 is SGHTA and CDR2 is FQGNSA. V was cut by 2 bases and J by 1 base, with 10 bases left in between. The CDR3 bases are TGTGCCAGCAGCTTAATAGCGGAAGGCACAGATACGCAGTATTTT. This encodes CASSLIAEGTDTQYF.

In this sample, this clone turned up a few times. The gene calls are TRBV29-1 and TRBJ2-3; D is undetermined. V lost 7 bases and J lost 11, with 13 bases in between. CDR1 is SQVTM, CDR2 ANQGSEA, per germline. There are 10 residues in the CDR3. The CDR3 bases are TGCAGCGCTGGGATCTTGGAGCAGTATTTT. Translating gives CSAGILEQYF.

The V and J genes are TRBV7-2 and TRBJ2-2, with TRBD1 identical over 10 bases. This CDR3 spans 16 amino acids. The V gene's germline CDR1 is SGHTA and CDR2 FQGNSA. V lost 2 bases to trimming and J lost 6 bases; unmatched junction nucleotides: 6. The CDR3 spells CASSLYTGQGAGELFF. As DNA, the CDR3 is TGTGCCAGCAGCTTATATACAGGACAGGGGGCCGGGGAGCTGTTTTTT.

This clone has a single count. The rearrangement joins TRBV6-5 to TRBJ1-2; D may be TRBD1 (5 bases). Trimming removed 6 bases at V and 0 bases at J, with 14 bases between. This CDR3 is built from 15 residues. CDR1 is MNHEY, CDR2 SVGAGI, per germline. Here the CDR3 reads CASSREGKANYGYTF. The CDR3 DNA reads as TGTGCCAGCAGCAGGGAGGGAAAAGCTAACTATGGCTACACCTTC.

The genes are TRBV7-9 and TRBJ1-1; D remains ambiguous. Trimming shortened V by 4 bases and J by 7 bases, and 16 bases separated the two germline ends. This CDR3 spans 14 amino acids. Germline CDR1 reads SEHNR; CDR2 reads FQNEAQ (reference sequence). The CDR3 region has the DNA TGTGCCAGCAGCTCTGGCCAACCCCGCCATGAAGCTTTCTTT. This gives the protein CASSSGQPRHEAFF.

V gene TRBV7-8 combines with J gene TRBJ1-1; 10 bases agree with TRBD1. Germline V lookup: CDR1 SGHVS, CDR2 FQNEAQ. This CDR3 is 19 amino acids long. Unmatched junction bases numbered 15, after V lost 1 base and J lost 4 bases. CDR3 sequence (DNA): TGTGCCAGCAGCTTAGAGACAGGGGGCGTAGGGAGGAAGTCCACTGAAGCTTTCTTT. This codes for CASSLETGGVGRKSTEAFF.

CDR3 sequence reads: CASSPDRPPYGYTF. The CDR3 bases are TGTGCCAGCAGCCCAGACAGGCCCCCCTATGGCTACACCTTC. The chain recombines TRBV7-2 with TRBJ1-2; tentatively, D is TRBD1 (6 bases). The CDR3 has 14 residues. Trimming removed 5 bases from V and 4 bases from J, with 14 bases in between. CDR1 SGHTA and CDR2 FQGNSA come from the germline V gene.

V and J are TRBV19 and TRBJ2-1, with a possible D match to TRBD1 (5 bases). V lost 2 bases and J 0 bases, leaving 11 bases between the germline ends. The CDR3 spans 16 residues. Germline V gene lookup returns CDR1 LNHDA and CDR2 SQIVND (reference sequence). CDR3 loop: CASSIRGQSSYNEQFF. The CDR3 bases are TGTGCCAGTAGTATAAGGGGTCAGAGCTCCTACAATGAGCAGTTCTTC.

The chain carries TRBV24-1 and TRBJ2-5; the D gene could be TRBD1 or TRBD2 (5 bases each). Germline V lookup: CDR1 KGHDR, CDR2 SFDVKD. V shed 9 bases and J shed 7 bases, with 17 bases lying between them. The CDR3 is 13 residues long. The CDR3 DNA sequence: TGTGCCACCGGGGACGGGAAAGTGGGGACCCAGTACTTC. The encoded protein is CATGDGKVGTQYF.

The chain carries TRBV6-4 and TRBJ2-4; D is possibly TRBD1 or TRBD2 (6 bases each). This CDR3 region has 14 residues. Trimming took 3 bases from V and 10 from J, leaving 16 bases between them. CDR1 is MRHNA and CDR2 is SNTAGT in the germline V gene. CDR3 in amino acids: CASSELAGGGIQYF. CDR3 DNA sequence: TGTGCCAGCAGTGAACTAGCCGGGGGCGGGATTCAGTACTTC.

The chain has TRBV28 and TRBJ1-4; TRBD1 aligns across 11 bases. Germline-derived CDR1 and CDR2 are MDHEN and SYDVKM. The V gene end was trimmed by 2 bases and the J gene end by 8 bases; junction bases not matched to a gene: 4. This CDR3 has 15 residues. The CDR3 loop is CASSLRTGGREKLFF. The CDR3 nucleotides are TGTGCCAGCAGTTTAAGGACAGGGGGCCGGGAAAAACTGTTTTTT.

The chain recombines TRBV4-3 with TRBJ2-1, with D possibly TRBD1 on 6 matching bases. CDR1 is LGHNA and CDR2 is YSLEER in the germline V gene. CDR3 length: 16 residues. V was clipped by 1 base and J by 8 bases, with 18 bases between them. As DNA, the CDR3 is TGCGCCAGCAGCCAAGCGGTGACAGGCCCGGTAGATGAGCAGTTCTTC. Encoded protein: CASSQAVTGPVDEQFF.

The chain recombines TRBV5-6 with TRBJ1-1; 7 bases align to TRBD1. Unmatched junction bases numbered 6, after V lost 4 bases and J lost 0 bases. The CDR3 contains 15 residues. Germline values: CDR1 SGHDT, CDR2 YYEEEE. DNA for the CDR3: TGTGCCAGCAGCCGGGGACAGCTTATGAACACTGAAGCTTTCTTT. Encoded protein: CASSRGQLMNTEAFF.